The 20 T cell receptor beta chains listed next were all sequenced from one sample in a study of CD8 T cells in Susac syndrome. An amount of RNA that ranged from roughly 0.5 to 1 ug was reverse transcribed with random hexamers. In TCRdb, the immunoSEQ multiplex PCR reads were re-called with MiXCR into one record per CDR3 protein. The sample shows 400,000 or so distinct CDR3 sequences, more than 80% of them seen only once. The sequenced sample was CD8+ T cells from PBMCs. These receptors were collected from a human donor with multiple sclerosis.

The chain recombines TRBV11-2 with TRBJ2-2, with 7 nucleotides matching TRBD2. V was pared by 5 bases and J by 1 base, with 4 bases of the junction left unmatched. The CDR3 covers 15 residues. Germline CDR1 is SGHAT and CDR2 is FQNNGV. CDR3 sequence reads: CASSLSGMNTGELFF. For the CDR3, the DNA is TGTGCCAGCAGCCTAAGCGGGATGAACACCGGGGAGCTGTTTTTT.

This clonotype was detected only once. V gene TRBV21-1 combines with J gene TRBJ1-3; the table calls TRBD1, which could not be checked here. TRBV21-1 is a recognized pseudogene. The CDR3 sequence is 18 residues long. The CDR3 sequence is CASSTIFPGHPRGDTIYF. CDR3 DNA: TGTGCCAGCAGCACTATTTTTCCGGGACACCCTCGGGGAGACACCATATATTTT.

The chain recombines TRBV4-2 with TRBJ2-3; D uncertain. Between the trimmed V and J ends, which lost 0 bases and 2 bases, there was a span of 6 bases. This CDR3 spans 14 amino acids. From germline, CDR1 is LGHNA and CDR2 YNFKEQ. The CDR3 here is CASSQEKATDTQYF. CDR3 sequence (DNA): TGTGCCAGCAGCCAAGAAAAGGCCACAGATACGCAGTATTTT.

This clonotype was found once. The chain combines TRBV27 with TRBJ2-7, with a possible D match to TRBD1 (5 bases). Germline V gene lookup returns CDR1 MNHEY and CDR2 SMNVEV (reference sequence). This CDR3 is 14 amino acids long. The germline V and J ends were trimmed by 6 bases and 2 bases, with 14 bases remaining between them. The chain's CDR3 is CASRNRGYTYEQYF. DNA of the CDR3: TGTGCCAGCAGGAATAGGGGTTATACCTACGAGCAGTACTTC.

The CDR3 spells CASSSGTSWGEQYF. DNA of the CDR3: TGTGCCAGCAGTTCCGGGACCTCTTGGGGGGAGCAGTACTTC. This chain joins TRBV28 and TRBJ2-7; D tentatively reads TRBD1 or TRBD2 (5 bases each). Trimming cost V 4 bases and J 7 bases, with 17 bases left between them. Germline assignment: CDR1 MDHEN and CDR2 SYDVKM. This CDR3 has 14 amino acids.

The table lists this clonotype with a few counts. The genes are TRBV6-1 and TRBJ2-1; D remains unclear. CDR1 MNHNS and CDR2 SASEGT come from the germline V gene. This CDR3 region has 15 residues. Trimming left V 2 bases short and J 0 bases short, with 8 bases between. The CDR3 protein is CASSEWRGSYNEQFF. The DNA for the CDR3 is TGTGCCAGCAGTGAATGGAGAGGCTCCTACAATGAGCAGTTCTTC.

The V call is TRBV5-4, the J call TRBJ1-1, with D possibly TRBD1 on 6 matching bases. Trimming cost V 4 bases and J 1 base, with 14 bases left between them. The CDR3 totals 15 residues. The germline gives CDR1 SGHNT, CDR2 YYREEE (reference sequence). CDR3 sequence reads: CASSPISTGNTEAFF. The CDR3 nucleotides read TGTGCCAGCAGCCCGATCTCGACAGGGAACACTGAAGCTTTCTTT.

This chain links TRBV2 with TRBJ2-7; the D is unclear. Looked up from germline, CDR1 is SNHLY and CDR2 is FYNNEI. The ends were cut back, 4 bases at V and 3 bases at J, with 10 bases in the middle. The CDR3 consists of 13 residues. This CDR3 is CASSGPPDYEQYF. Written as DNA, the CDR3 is TGTGCCAGCAGTGGTCCACCGGACTACGAGCAGTACTTC.

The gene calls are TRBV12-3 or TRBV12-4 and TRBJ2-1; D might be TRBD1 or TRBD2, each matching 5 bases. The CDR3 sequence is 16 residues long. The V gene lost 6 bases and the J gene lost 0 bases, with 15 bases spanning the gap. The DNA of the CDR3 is TGTGCCAGCAGCAAAGGGACCTTGAGCTCCTACAATGAGCAGTTCTTC. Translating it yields CASSKGTLSSYNEQFF.

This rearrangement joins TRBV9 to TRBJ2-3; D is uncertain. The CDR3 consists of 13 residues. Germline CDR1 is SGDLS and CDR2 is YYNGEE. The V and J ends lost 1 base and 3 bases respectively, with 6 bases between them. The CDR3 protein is CASSVTETDTQYF. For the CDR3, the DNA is TGTGCCAGCAGCGTAACCGAAACAGATACGCAGTATTTT.

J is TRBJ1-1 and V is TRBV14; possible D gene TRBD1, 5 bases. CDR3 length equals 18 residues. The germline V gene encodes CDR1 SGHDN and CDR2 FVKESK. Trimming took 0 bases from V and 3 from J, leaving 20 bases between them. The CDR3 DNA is TGTGCCAGCAGCCAAGAAGGGACTCGACCTCGGGCGTACACTGAAGCTTTCTTT. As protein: CASSQEGTRPRAYTEAFF.

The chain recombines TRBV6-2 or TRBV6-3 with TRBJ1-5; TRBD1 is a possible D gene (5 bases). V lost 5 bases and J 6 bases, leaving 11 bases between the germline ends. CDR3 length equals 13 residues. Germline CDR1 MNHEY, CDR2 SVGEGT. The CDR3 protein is CASSTPGIQPQHF. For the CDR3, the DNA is TGTGCCAGCAGTACCCCAGGGATTCAGCCCCAGCATTTT.

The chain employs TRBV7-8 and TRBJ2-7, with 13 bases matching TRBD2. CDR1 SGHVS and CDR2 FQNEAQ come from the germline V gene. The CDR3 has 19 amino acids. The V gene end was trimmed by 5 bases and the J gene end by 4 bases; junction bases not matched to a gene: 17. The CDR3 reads CASSPELAGGPLLLYEQYF. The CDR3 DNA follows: TGTGCCAGCAGCCCCGAACTAGCGGGAGGGCCCCTCCTTCTGTACGAGCAGTACTTC.

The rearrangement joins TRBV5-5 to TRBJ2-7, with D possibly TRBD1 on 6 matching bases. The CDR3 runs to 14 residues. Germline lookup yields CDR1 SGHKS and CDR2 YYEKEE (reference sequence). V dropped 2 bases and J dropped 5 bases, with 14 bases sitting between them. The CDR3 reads CASSLLQGSNEQYF. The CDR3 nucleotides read TGTGCCAGCAGCTTATTACAGGGTTCCAACGAGCAGTACTTC. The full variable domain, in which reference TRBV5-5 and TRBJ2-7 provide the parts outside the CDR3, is DAGVTQSPTHLIKTRGQQVTLRCSPISGHKSVSWYQQVLGQGPQFIFQYYEKEERGRGNFPDRFSARQFPNYSSELNVNALLLGDSALYLCASSLLQGSNEQYFGPGTRLTVT.

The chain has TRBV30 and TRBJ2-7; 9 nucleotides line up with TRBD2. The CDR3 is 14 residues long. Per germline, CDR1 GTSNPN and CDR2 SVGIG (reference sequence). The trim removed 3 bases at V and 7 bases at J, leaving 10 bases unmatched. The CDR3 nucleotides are TGTGCCTGGAGCAGAATAGCGGGGGCGAGGGAGCAGTACTTC. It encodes CAWSRIAGAREQYF.

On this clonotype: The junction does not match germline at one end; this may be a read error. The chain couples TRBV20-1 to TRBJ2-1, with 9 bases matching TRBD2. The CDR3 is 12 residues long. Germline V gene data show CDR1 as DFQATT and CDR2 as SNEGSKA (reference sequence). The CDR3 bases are TGCAGTGCGTCGGCGGGGGGGCATGAGCAGCTCTTC. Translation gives CSASAGGHEQLF.

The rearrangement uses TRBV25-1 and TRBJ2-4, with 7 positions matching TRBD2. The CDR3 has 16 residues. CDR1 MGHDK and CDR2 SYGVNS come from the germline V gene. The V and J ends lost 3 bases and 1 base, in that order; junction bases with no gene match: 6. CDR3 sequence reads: CASSEGGEVAKNIQYF. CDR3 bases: TGTGCCAGCAGTGAGGGAGGGGAGGTGGCCAAAAACATTCAGTACTTC.

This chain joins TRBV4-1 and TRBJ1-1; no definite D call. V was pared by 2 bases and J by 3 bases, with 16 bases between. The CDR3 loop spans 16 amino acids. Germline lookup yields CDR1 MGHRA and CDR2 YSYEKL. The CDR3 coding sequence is TGCGCCAGCAGCCAATCGATCTCAGTCGGGTACACTGAAGCTTTCTTT. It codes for CASSQSISVGYTEAFF.

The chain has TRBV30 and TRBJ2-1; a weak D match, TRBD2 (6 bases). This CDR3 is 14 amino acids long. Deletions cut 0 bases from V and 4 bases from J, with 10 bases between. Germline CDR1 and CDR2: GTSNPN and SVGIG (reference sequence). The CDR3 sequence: CAWSVGTPYNEQFF. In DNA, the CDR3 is TGTGCCTGGAGTGTTGGGACTCCATACAATGAGCAGTTCTTC.

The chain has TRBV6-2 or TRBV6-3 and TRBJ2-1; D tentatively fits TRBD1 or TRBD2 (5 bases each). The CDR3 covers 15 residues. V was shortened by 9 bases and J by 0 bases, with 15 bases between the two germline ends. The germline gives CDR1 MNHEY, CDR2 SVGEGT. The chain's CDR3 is CASSTGASSYNEQFF. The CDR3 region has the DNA TGTGCCAGTTCAACCGGGGCCAGCTCCTACAATGAGCAGTTCTTC.